This TCR beta chain was documented in a study of T-cell memory formation after mild COVID-19. V lost 2 bases and J 4 bases, leaving 14 bases between the germline ends. CDR1 and CDR2 (germline): MNHEY, SVGAGI. This CDR3 has 15 amino acids. A few counts support this clonotype. Its antigen is unidentified. Study-level points and caveats: Memory sampled before infection contained some responding clones, suggesting cross-reactive memory joined.

Sample barcodes and UMIs were carried by the TCR alpha and TCR beta cDNA libraries that 5'RACE generated with constant-segment primers. MiXCR, run by TCRdb on the 5' RACE reads, gives a single entry per CDR3 protein. The data hold roughly 350,000 distinct CDR3 sequences, with roughly an eighth observed a single time. This receptor was taken from a man between 18 and 35 years old who had mild COVID-19 (a few samples of this study predate the infection). Cell type and time point are not known. Material for sequencing was PBMCs or a T cell subset sorted from them (not recorded which). The chain couples TRBV6-5 to TRBJ1-1; perhaps TRBD1 as D (5 bases). The CDR3 loop is CASSYNRQTGTEAFF. CDR3 coding DNA: TGTGCCAGCAGTTACAACAGGCAGACTGGCACTGAAGCTTTCTTT.